A single sample is the source of the 18 T cell receptor beta chains below, sequenced in a study of blood T cell repertoires in COVID-19. The table came from immunoSEQ multiplex PCR; TCRdb's copy has only in-frame clones and leaves some out. The sample has 200,000 to 300,000 clones; 84% are singletons. The sample comprised peripheral blood. These receptors were obtained from a man between 60 and 75 years old with acute or convalescent COVID-19.

The rearrangement uses TRBV5-1 and TRBJ2-2; 7 bases fit TRBD1. CDR1 SGHRS and CDR2 YFSETQ come from the germline V gene. With V trimmed by 3 bases and J by 1 base, 9 bases remained unmatched. CDR3 length equals 17 residues. The CDR3 region is CASSWGQILLNTGELFF. The CDR3 DNA reads TGCGCCAGCAGCTGGGGACAGATACTATTGAACACCGGGGAGCTGTTTTTT.

This chain connects TRBV12-5 to TRBJ1-1; 9 bases line up with TRBD1. With V trimmed by 7 bases and J by 2 bases, 8 bases remained unmatched. The length of the CDR3 is 15 residues. Per germline, CDR1 LGHNT and CDR2 FRNRAP. This CDR3 reads CASDLPDRGNTEAFF. CDR3 bases: TGTGCTAGTGACCTACCGGACAGGGGTAACACTGAAGCTTTCTTT.

The chain uses TRBV9 and TRBJ2-5; weak D call: TRBD2 (5 bases). This CDR3 has 16 residues. Between the trimmed V and J ends, which lost 0 bases and 0 bases, there was a span of 12 bases. Germline CDR1 SGDLS, CDR2 YYNGEE. The DNA for the CDR3 is TGTGCCAGCAGCGTAGGTATACTAGTCAACCAAGAGACCCAGTACTTC. This codes for CASSVGILVNQETQYF.

The count of this clone is one. The chain combines TRBV19 with TRBJ1-2, with 7 bases aligning to TRBD1. The junction had 5 bases not matched to a gene; V was cut back by 0 bases and J by 4 bases. CDR3 length: 15 residues. Germline CDR1 reads LNHDA; CDR2 reads SQIVND (reference sequence). The CDR3 DNA reads TGTGCCAGTAGTATAGATAGACAGGGCGGCTATGGCTACACCTTC. Residues: CASSIDRQGGYGYTF. Together with reference TRBV19 and TRBJ1-2, the CDR3 gives the full variable domain: DGGITQSPKYLFRKEGQNVTLSCEQNLNHDAMYWYRQDPGQGLRLIYYSQIVNDFQKGDIAEGYSVSREKKESFPLTVTSAQKNPTAFYLCASSIDRQGGYGYTFGSGTRLTVV.

This clone was counted once. The rearrangement uses TRBV5-1 and TRBJ1-4; 8 bases are a match to TRBD1. The CDR3 runs to 17 residues. V lost 5 bases, J lost 0 bases, and 9 bases stayed unmatched. Per the germline V gene, CDR1 is SGHRS and CDR2 is YFSETQ. DNA of the CDR3: TGCGCCAGCAGACGGGGACAGGATAGGGCAACTAATGAAAAACTGTTTTTT. Protein product: CASRRGQDRATNEKLFF.

The rearrangement links TRBV10-3 to TRBJ1-3; possible D gene TRBD1, 6 bases. Germline-derived CDR1 and CDR2 are ENHRY and SYGVKD. V was cut by 9 bases and J by 1 base, with 7 bases left in between. The CDR3 is 12 amino acids. CDR3 bases: TGTGCCATGCAGGGGTCTGGAAACACCATATATTTT. Encoded protein: CAMQGSGNTIYF.

This clone occurred a few times. The chain has TRBV30 and TRBJ1-2; D gene ambiguous. Germline assignment: CDR1 GTSNPN and CDR2 SVGIG (reference sequence). The CDR3 length is 11 residues. Trimming stripped 2 bases from V and 4 bases from J, with 5 bases between. In DNA form, the CDR3 reads TGTGCCTGGAGTAAACTCTATGGCTACACCTTC. Protein: CAWSKLYGYTF.

This sequence joins TRBV18 and TRBJ1-1; possibly TRBD1 for D (5 bases). The CDR3 sequence is 15 residues long. Looked up from germline, CDR1 is KGHSH and CDR2 is LQKENI. The ends were cut back, 6 bases at V and 2 bases at J, with 16 bases in the middle. The CDR3 DNA is TGTGCCAGCTCCCTCGGGGGGGTTGGAAACACTGAAGCTTTCTTT. This sequence encodes CASSLGGVGNTEAFF.

A single count supports this clone. V usage is TRBV7-3 and J usage is TRBJ1-6; 7 bases agree with TRBD1. This CDR3 has 13 amino acids. Unmatched junction bases numbered 1, after V lost 4 bases and J lost 7 bases. The germline V gene encodes CDR1 SGHTA and CDR2 FQGTGA. CDR3 in DNA: TGTGCCAGCAGCTCGACAGGGAATTCACCCCTCCACTTT. This sequence encodes CASSSTGNSPLHF.

The chain couples TRBV18 to TRBJ2-1, with 8 bases that match TRBD2. V was clipped by 2 bases and J by 0 bases; unmatched bases: 6. Germline CDR1 is KGHSH and CDR2 is LQKENI. This CDR3 is 17 amino acids long. As DNA, the CDR3 is TGTGCCAGCTCACCAAACTTAGCGGGACGCTCCTACAATGAGCAGTTCTTC. Translated, it gives CASSPNLAGRSYNEQFF.

A single count supports this clone. The rearrangement links TRBV5-4 to TRBJ1-2; weak D call: TRBD1 (5 bases). The CDR3 is made up of 16 amino acids. CDR1 and CDR2 (germline): SGHNT, YYREEE (reference sequence). Trimming took 3 bases from V and 7 from J, leaving 22 bases between them. CDR3 sequence (DNA): TGTGCCAGCAGCTCTGGGACGGGGGGGGTTTTGCGTGGCTACACCTTC. Translation gives CASSSGTGGVLRGYTF.

This sequence joins TRBV11-3 and TRBJ2-3, with 9 positions matching TRBD2. This CDR3 contains 16 residues. The germline V gene encodes CDR1 SGHNT and CDR2 YENEEA. The junction had 4 bases not matched to a gene; V was cut back by 3 bases and J by 0 bases. The CDR3 DNA sequence: TGTGCCAGCAGCTTGGGGCTAGCGGGGAGCACAGATACGCAGTATTTT. It yields the protein CASSLGLAGSTDTQYF.

This chain uses TRBV28 with TRBJ1-1, with TRBD1 matching over 9 bases. The CDR3 is 15 residues long. Trimming removed 3 bases from V and 3 bases from J; junction bases left unmatched: 5. Germline V gene lookup returns CDR1 MDHEN and CDR2 SYDVKM. The chain's CDR3 is CASSFWTGVDTEAFF. CDR3 DNA: TGTGCCAGCAGTTTTTGGACAGGGGTGGACACTGAAGCTTTCTTT.

The rearrangement joins TRBV2 to TRBJ1-5; 10 bases align to TRBD1. The ends lost 7 bases at V and 2 bases at J; junction bases unmatched: 2. There are 14 residues in the CDR3. Germline V gives CDR1 SNHLY, CDR2 FYNNEI. The CDR3 loop is CASTGTGGNQPQHF. CDR3 DNA: TGTGCCAGCACCGGGACAGGGGGCAATCAGCCCCAGCATTTT.

This chain links TRBV28 with TRBJ2-3; 11 nucleotides match TRBD2. Germline values: CDR1 MDHEN, CDR2 SYDVKM. The J segment lost 4 bases and the V segment lost 4 bases, leaving 4 bases of the junction unmatched. The CDR3 spans 15 residues. The CDR3 DNA reads TGTGCCAGCAGTTCAGTAGCGGGAGGGTCAGATACGCAGTATTTT. Amino acids: CASSSVAGGSDTQYF.

V gene TRBV7-9 combines with J gene TRBJ2-7, with 8 bases lining up with TRBD2. CDR3 length: 15 residues. Germline V lookup: CDR1 SEHNR, CDR2 FQNEAQ (reference sequence). The V gene end was trimmed by 1 base and the J gene end by 2 bases; junction bases not matched to a gene: 4. CDR3 nucleotides: TGTGCCAGCAGCTTAGATTTGCGGGGGGCCTACGAGCAGTACTTC. Protein product: CASSLDLRGAYEQYF.

The V call is TRBV18, the J call TRBJ2-7; D gene uncertain. The CDR3 is 16 amino acids. Germline V lookup: CDR1 KGHSH, CDR2 LQKENI. Trimming took 1 base from V and 0 from J, leaving 13 bases between them. CDR3 DNA: TGTGCCAGCTCACCACTAGCTTCCTCGCGCTCCTACGAGCAGTACTTC. Its translation is CASSPLASSRSYEQYF. The variable domain in full, with the rest retrieved from reference TRBV18 and TRBJ2-7, is NAGVMQNPRHLVRRRGQEARLRCSPMKGHSHVYWYRQLPEEGLKFMVYLQKENIIDESGMPKERFSAEFPKEGPSILRIQQVVRGDSAAYFCASSPLASSRSYEQYFGPGTRLTVT.

The chain couples TRBV19 to TRBJ1-1, with 8 bases aligning to TRBD1. Germline V CDR1 and CDR2: LNHDA, SQIVND (reference sequence). V trimming: 4 bases; J trimming: 2 bases; junction bases outside the gene matches: 3. The CDR3 is 14 residues long. CDR3 in DNA: TGTGCCAGTAGTACGACAGGGGTTAACACTGAAGCTTTCTTT. Translation: CASSTTGVNTEAFF.